The 17 T cell receptor beta chains reported below all come from one sample, sequenced in a study of cytotoxic CD8 clonotypes in ibrutinib-treated CLL. Assay: immunoSEQ multiplex PCR; the TCRdb copy retains only in-frame clones and omits some. The sample holds more than 200,000 clones, about four fifths seen once. The sequencing here drew on PBMCs, taken after 12 months of ibrutinib treatment. The source is a human donor with chronic lymphocytic leukemia.

The chain combines TRBV15 with TRBJ1-5; D gene unclear. Trimming took off 6 bases at V and 5 bases at J, with 8 bases between the two ends. In germline, CDR1 is LNHNV, CDR2 YYDKDF (reference sequence). There are 12 residues in the CDR3. CDR3 protein: CATRGSDQPQHF. The CDR3 DNA sequence: TGTGCCACCAGGGGATCGGATCAGCCCCAGCATTTT.

The chain joins TRBV6-1 to TRBJ1-5; 7 nucleotides match TRBD1. V was clipped by 10 bases and J by 1 base; unmatched bases: 1. The CDR3 has 12 amino acids. The germline gives CDR1 MNHNS, CDR2 SASEGT. The CDR3: CATRGSNQPQHF. CDR3 bases: TGTGCCACCAGGGGGAGCAATCAGCCCCAGCATTTT.

The sample holds one count of this clone. The chain recombines TRBV18 with TRBJ2-1, with 7 bases aligning to TRBD2. This CDR3 region has 15 residues. Losses at the gene ends were 4 bases for V and 5 bases for J; bases not matched to a gene: 8. Germline CDR1 and CDR2: KGHSH and LQKENI. CDR3 nucleotides: TGTGCCAGCTCACTCCTAGCGGACTTAAACAATGAGCAGTTCTTC. It is translated as CASSLLADLNNEQFF.

V usage is TRBV30 and J usage is TRBJ2-5, with a possible D match to TRBD1 (5 bases). Germline V gene lookup returns CDR1 GTSNPN and CDR2 SVGIG (reference sequence). With 2 bases removed from V and 0 bases from J, the gap between germline ends came to 7 bases. This CDR3 spans 13 amino acids. The CDR3 is CAWSSGYQETQYF. In DNA form, the CDR3 reads TGTGCCTGGAGTTCAGGGTACCAAGAGACCCAGTACTTC.

The chain joins TRBV11-2 to TRBJ2-3, with 7 bases that match TRBD2. CDR1 and CDR2 from the germline V gene are SGHAT and FQNNGV. Losses at the gene ends were 10 bases for V and 6 bases for J; bases not matched to a gene: 16. This CDR3 spans 15 amino acids. Here the CDR3 reads CAISVQRGGLDTQYF. The CDR3 DNA reads TGTGCCATCTCCGTACAGCGGGGAGGATTGGATACGCAGTATTTT.

CDR3 amino acids: CASKTSDFGELFF. CDR3 DNA: TGCGCCAGCAAAACTAGCGATTTCGGGGAGCTGTTTTTT. The rearrangement links TRBV5-1 to TRBJ2-2; 7 nucleotides agree with TRBD2. CDR3 length: 13 amino acids. Trimming cost V 6 bases and J 7 bases; bases outside gene matches: 6. Germline V CDR1 and CDR2: SGHRS, YFSETQ. Full variable domain (remainder filled in from reference TRBV5-1 and TRBJ2-2): KAGVTQTPRYLIKTRGQQVTLSCSPISGHRSVSWYQQTPGQGLQFLFEYFSETQRNKGNFPGRFSGRQFSNSRSEMNVSTLELGDSALYLCASKTSDFGELFFGEGSRLTVL.

The rearrangement links TRBV7-3 to TRBJ2-7; 9 bases line up with TRBD1. There are 14 residues in the CDR3. Trimming removed 6 bases from V and 6 bases from J; junction bases left unmatched: 9. The V gene's germline CDR1 is SGHTA and CDR2 FQGTGA. In nucleotides, the CDR3 is TGTGCCAGCAGGACCGGGACAGGGCTGGGCGAGCAGTACTTC. This translates into CASRTGTGLGEQYF.

This rearrangement joins TRBV18 to TRBJ1-5; D perhaps matches TRBD1 (6 bases). The germline CDR1 and CDR2 sequences are KGHSH and LQKENI. Trimming stripped 3 bases from V and 0 bases from J, with 15 bases between. The CDR3 is 17 residues long. The CDR3 sequence is CASSPGIGGISNQPQHF. DNA for the CDR3: TGTGCCAGCTCACCCGGGATAGGGGGGATTAGCAATCAGCCCCAGCATTTT.

This clone was found a few times. The genes are TRBV6-6 and TRBJ2-7, with D hard to call. V was pared by 6 bases and J by 0 bases, with 15 bases between. CDR1 and CDR2 (germline): MNHNY, SVGAGI (reference sequence). There are 15 residues in the CDR3. The chain's CDR3 is CASSNLQVSSYEQYF. CDR3 nucleotides: TGTGCCAGCAGCAACCTGCAGGTCAGCTCCTACGAGCAGTACTTC.

V and J are TRBV5-1 and TRBJ1-2; 7 bases fit TRBD1. V was pared by 6 bases and J by 2 bases, with 25 bases of the junction left unmatched. This CDR3 spans 20 amino acids. Germline CDR1 reads SGHRS; CDR2 reads YFSETQ. CDR3 loop: CASKSHQGEKSQRQNYGYTF. The CDR3 DNA is TGCGCCAGCAAGTCACACCAGGGGGAGAAGTCCCAACGACAAAACTATGGCTACACCTTC.

The genes are TRBV7-9 and TRBJ2-7; 11 nucleotides agree with TRBD2. Germline assignment: CDR1 SEHNR and CDR2 FQNEAQ (reference sequence). The junction had 11 bases not matched to a gene; V was cut back by 2 bases and J by 2 bases. The CDR3 is 18 residues long. The DNA of the CDR3 is TGTGCCAGCAGCTTAAGGGGTTTAGGGACTAGCGGTACCTACGAGCAGTACTTC. It specifies CASSLRGLGTSGTYEQYF.

The chain recombines TRBV27 with TRBJ2-7; D may be TRBD1 (6 bases). The CDR3 extends over 17 amino acids. V shed 6 bases and J shed 0 bases, with 21 bases lying between them. CDR1 is MNHEY and CDR2 is SMNVEV in the germline V gene (reference sequence). The CDR3 protein is CASSPSGLGADSYEQYF. CDR3 DNA sequence: TGTGCCAGCAGCCCGAGCGGATTGGGGGCCGACTCCTACGAGCAGTACTTC.

This chain uses TRBV10-2 with TRBJ1-5; no clear D gene. This CDR3 spans 13 amino acids. Per germline, CDR1 WSHSY and CDR2 SAAADI. The V gene lost 5 bases and the J gene lost 3 bases, with 8 bases spanning the gap. The CDR3 sequence is CASSSGSNQPQHF. Written as DNA, the CDR3 is TGCGCCAGCAGTAGTGGGTCCAATCAGCCCCAGCATTTT.

This clone was found a few times. The genes are TRBV12-1 and TRBJ2-7; TRBD1 is the table's D call and was not checked against the DNA. TRBV12-1 is classified as a pseudogene. CDR3 length equals 15 residues. Here the CDR3 DNA reads TGTGCCAGCAGCTTTGAGGACATACGAGCCTACGAGCAGTACTTC. Its protein product is CASSFEDIRAYEQYF.

The chain has TRBV10-1 and TRBJ2-7; D is unresolved. The CDR3 sequence is 13 residues long. Germline V gene sequence: CDR1 WNHNN, CDR2 SYGVQD (reference sequence). V shed 3 bases and J shed 3 bases, with 9 bases lying between them. The CDR3 DNA sequence: TGCGCCAGCAGTGAAGTCGGGTACTACGAGCAGTACTTC. Residues: CASSEVGYYEQYF.

The chain employs TRBV5-4 and TRBJ2-3, with TRBD1 matching 9 bases. Germline V gene sequence: CDR1 SGHNT, CDR2 YYREEE (reference sequence). The J segment lost 5 bases and the V segment lost 2 bases, leaving 9 bases of the junction unmatched. This CDR3 spans 16 amino acids. For the CDR3, the DNA is TGTGCCAGCAGCTTTAACAGGGGGCTTTTAGTAGATACGCAGTATTTT. Translation: CASSFNRGLLVDTQYF.

This clone was detected once. The chain employs TRBV10-1 and TRBJ2-7, with a weak D call TRBD1 (5 bases). V shed 2 bases and J shed 12 bases, with 11 bases lying between them. Germline values: CDR1 WNHNN, CDR2 SYGVQD (reference sequence). The CDR3 totals 11 residues. CDR3 region: CASSEPGPLYF. CDR3 in DNA: TGCGCCAGCAGTGAGCCAGGGCCACTGTACTTC.